The 16 T cell receptor beta chains presented below share a single source sample, sequenced in a study of cytomegalovirus exposure and HLA in healthy donors. The PCR made use of 60 Vbeta and 13 Jbeta primers. TCRdb's table, derived via immunoSEQ multiplex PCR, lists solely in-frame clones and lacks some. The data contain 130,000 to 150,000 clones, approximately 74% of them singletons. Sequences were obtained from PBMCs. The receptors come from a man aged 18-30 years in good health and CMV-seropositive.

The J gene is TRBJ1-1, the V gene TRBV28; TRBD1 aligns across 7 bases. Germline V gene sequence: CDR1 MDHEN, CDR2 SYDVKM. The CDR3 contains 15 residues. The ends lost 4 bases at V and 0 bases at J; junction bases unmatched: 5. Here the CDR3 DNA reads TGTGCCAGCAGTTACGGCAGGGGGTTGAACACTGAAGCTTTCTTT. Translation: CASSYGRGLNTEAFF.

CDR3 loop: CASSLGTSGRSEQFF. As DNA, the CDR3 is TGTGCCAGCAGTCTAGGGACTAGCGGGAGGAGTGAGCAGTTCTTC. V gene TRBV2 combines with J gene TRBJ2-1; TRBD2 matches at 15 bases. The CDR3 runs 15 residues. Germline V gene lookup returns CDR1 SNHLY and CDR2 FYNNEI. The junction had 5 bases not matched to a gene; V was cut back by 5 bases and J by 9 bases. The full variable domain, completed using reference TRBV2 and TRBJ2-1, is EPEVTQTPSHQVTQMGQEVILRCVPISNHLYFYWYRQILGQKVEFLVSFYNNEISEKSEIFDDQFSVERPDGSNFTLKIRSTKLEDSAMYFCASSLGTSGRSEQFFGPGTRLTVL.

J is TRBJ1-3 and V is TRBV7-2; D gene ambiguous. The CDR3 consists of 14 residues. The V end was cut by 3 bases, the J end by 0 bases, with 6 bases between. The germline gives CDR1 SGHTA, CDR2 FQGNSA. The DNA for the CDR3 is TGTGCCAGCAGCTTTGGAGGCTCTGGAAACACCATATATTTT. Residues: CASSFGGSGNTIYF.

This sequence joins TRBV19 and TRBJ2-7, with 8 nucleotides matching TRBD1. CDR1 is LNHDA and CDR2 is SQIVND in the germline V gene (reference sequence). This CDR3 is built from 14 residues. V shed 6 bases, J shed 5 bases, and the junction held 9 bases outside the gene matches. CDR3 DNA: TGTGCCAGTAGCCCCTGGACAGGGTACCACGAGCAGTACTTC. Translating it yields CASSPWTGYHEQYF.

The J gene is TRBJ2-7, the V gene TRBV6-6; tentative D call: TRBD2 (6 bases). Deletions cut 2 bases from V and 3 bases from J, with 17 bases between. The CDR3 runs to 16 residues. Germline CDR1 reads MNHNY; CDR2 reads SVGAGI (reference sequence). This CDR3 is CASSYRAGRLDYEQYF. The CDR3 DNA sequence: TGTGCCAGCAGTTACCGGGCGGGGCGCCTAGACTACGAGCAGTACTTC.

This sequence joins TRBV10-3 and TRBJ2-5; 7 positions agree with TRBD1. V shed 4 bases and J 1 base; nucleotides not matched to a gene: 3. CDR3 length equals 14 residues. Germline lookup yields CDR1 ENHRY and CDR2 SYGVKD. CDR3 coding DNA: TGTGCCATCAGTGCCGGGGACAGCCAAGAGACCCAGTACTTC. Protein sequence: CAISAGDSQETQYF.

A few counts support this clone. J is TRBJ2-3 and V is TRBV5-1, with 8 positions matching TRBD1. The CDR3 consists of 16 residues. CDR1 SGHRS and CDR2 YFSETQ come from the germline V gene. Unmatched junction bases numbered 9, after V lost 3 bases and J lost 3 bases. The CDR3 coding sequence is TGCGCCAGCAGCTCCGGGCAGGGGGCTTGGACAGATACGCAGTATTTT. It specifies CASSSGQGAWTDTQYF. Combining the CDR3 with reference TRBV5-1 and TRBJ2-3 gives the whole variable domain KAGVTQTPRYLIKTRGQQVTLSCSPISGHRSVSWYQQTPGQGLQFLFEYFSETQRNKGNFPGRFSGRQFSNSRSEMNVSTLELGDSALYLCASSSGQGAWTDTQYFGPGTRLTVL.

The chain recombines TRBV20-1 with TRBJ2-3; D is perhaps TRBD2 (5 bases). The CDR3 spans 11 residues. The V gene's germline CDR1 is DFQATT and CDR2 SNEGSKA (reference sequence). V was pared by 6 bases and J by 6 bases, with 10 bases between. CDR3 residues: CSARPGDTQYF. CDR3 coding DNA: TGCAGTGCCCGACCGGGGGATACGCAGTATTTT.

The V and J genes are TRBV20-1 and TRBJ1-2, with D possibly TRBD1 on 5 matching bases. The germline gives CDR1 DFQATT, CDR2 SNEGSKA (reference sequence). The V and J ends lost 7 bases and 4 bases respectively, with 10 bases between them. The CDR3 contains 11 residues. The DNA for the CDR3 is TGCAGTGGAGACAGTTCCTATGGCTACACCTTC. Encoded protein: CSGDSSYGYTF.

This sequence joins TRBV5-1 and TRBJ2-7; weak D call: TRBD2 (6 bases). Germline CDR1 reads SGHRS; CDR2 reads YFSETQ. The CDR3 has 13 residues. The V end was cut by 0 bases, the J end by 3 bases, with 7 bases between. CDR3 amino acids: CASSLGGNYEQYF. The CDR3 coding sequence is TGCGCCAGCAGCTTGGGCGGGAACTACGAGCAGTACTTC.

V usage is TRBV7-8 and J usage is TRBJ2-7; D is undetermined. The CDR3 is made up of 15 amino acids. Trimming took 4 bases from V and 4 from J, leaving 17 bases between them. Per germline, CDR1 SGHVS and CDR2 FQNEAQ. CDR3 region: CASSSRRLSQYEQYF. Here the CDR3 DNA reads TGTGCCAGCAGCTCCCGGCGGCTATCCCAATACGAGCAGTACTTC.

This clone was found once. V and J are TRBV7-8 and TRBJ2-7, with D perhaps TRBD1 (6 bases). This CDR3 contains 12 residues. With 1 base removed from V and 5 bases from J, the gap between germline ends came to 6 bases. Germline V gene lookup returns CDR1 SGHVS and CDR2 FQNEAQ. The CDR3 region is CASSLGTDEQYF. DNA for the CDR3: TGTGCCAGCAGCTTAGGGACAGACGAGCAGTACTTC. Looking up the rest from reference TRBV7-8 and TRBJ2-7 gives the full variable domain: GAGVSQSPRYKVAKRGQDVALRCDPISGHVSLFWYQQALGQGPEFLTYFQNEAQLDKSGLPSDRFFAERPEGSVSTLKIQRTQQEDSAVYLCASSLGTDEQYFGPGTRLTVT.

This sequence joins TRBV19 and TRBJ2-6; D remains unclear. The length of the CDR3 is 15 residues. Trimming stripped 7 bases from V and 0 bases from J, with 10 bases between. Germline assignment: CDR1 LNHDA and CDR2 SQIVND (reference sequence). The CDR3 DNA reads TGTGCCAGTATCCCAGGAACCTCTGGGGCCAACGTCCTGACTTTC. Protein: CASIPGTSGANVLTF.

This chain connects TRBV19 to TRBJ1-5; D is possibly TRBD1 (5 bases). Germline V lookup: CDR1 LNHDA, CDR2 SQIVND (reference sequence). V was cut by 8 bases and J by 2 bases, with 16 bases left in between. The CDR3 spans 15 residues. The CDR3 nucleotides read TGTGCCAGTCGCTCAGCCCCGGGGGGCAATCAGCCCCAGCATTTT. Protein: CASRSAPGGNQPQHF.

This clone was seen more than once but under ten times. V gene TRBV18 combines with J gene TRBJ1-1; D remains unclear. CDR3 size: 13 residues. The V gene's germline CDR1 is KGHSH and CDR2 LQKENI. V lost 1 base to trimming and J lost 4 bases, with 7 bases between them. The CDR3 DNA reads as TGTGCCAGCTCACCACGGGGAGGCACTGAAGCTTTCTTT. Translation: CASSPRGGTEAFF. The whole variable domain, filled in from reference TRBV18 and TRBJ1-1, reads NAGVMQNPRHLVRRRGQEARLRCSPMKGHSHVYWYRQLPEEGLKFMVYLQKENIIDESGMPKERFSAEFPKEGPSILRIQQVVRGDSAAYFCASSPRGGTEAFFGQGTRLTVV.

CDR3 amino acids: CASSSQTGLTDTQYF. For the CDR3, the DNA is TGTGCCAGCAGCTCTCAAACCGGACTCACAGATACGCAGTATTTT. The gene calls are TRBV7-9 and TRBJ2-3, with D perhaps TRBD2 (5 bases). The CDR3 extends over 15 amino acids. Germline V gene lookup returns CDR1 SEHNR and CDR2 FQNEAQ (reference sequence). V lost 4 bases and J lost 2, with 13 bases in between.